A single sample is the source of the 24 T cell receptor beta chains below, sequenced in a study of molecular identifiers for immune sequencing clone quantification. TCRdb recomputed calls from the PCR reads with MiXCR, one row per CDR3 protein. The sample yields about 630,000 distinct CDR3 sequences, roughly 23% seen once. The sample comprised naive CD8+ T cells from blood, with Jurkat cell RNA spiked in. Subset reported: FACS-sorted CD8+CD4-CCR7+CD45RA+ naive T cells. Receptors originate from a human donor in good health. Some libraries in this study had Jurkat cell RNA spiked in.

This clonotype was counted ten times or more. This chain's CDR3 is CASSQEEWTADGETQYF. The DNA for the CDR3 is TGCGCCAGCAGCCAAGAAGAGTGGACGGCAGACGGGGAGACCCAGTACTTC. The rearrangement uses TRBV4-1 and TRBJ2-5; no clear D gene. Germline CDR1 MGHRA, CDR2 YSYEKL. Deletions cut 0 bases from V and 5 bases from J, with 19 bases between. The length of the CDR3 is 17 residues.

This clonotype was detected ten times or more. The V and J genes are TRBV20-1 and TRBJ2-2; 7 bases are shared with TRBD2. J lost 5 bases, V lost 0 bases, and 9 bases had no gene match. The V gene's germline CDR1 is DFQATT and CDR2 SNEGSKA (reference sequence). CDR3 size: 16 residues. The CDR3 sequence: CSARDHSGGGTGELFF. In DNA form, the CDR3 reads TGCAGTGCTAGAGATCACAGTGGGGGAGGGACCGGGGAGCTGTTTTTT.

The chain links TRBV7-9 to TRBJ2-7, with 11 bases aligning to TRBD2. V gave up 4 bases and J gave up 2 bases; unmatched junction bases: 4. Germline V gene data show CDR1 as SEHNR and CDR2 as FQNEAQ (reference sequence). The CDR3 sequence is 15 residues long. Here the CDR3 DNA reads TGTGCCAGCAGCTCGGGACTAGCGGCACCCTACGAGCAGTACTTC. Translation gives CASSSGLAAPYEQYF.

Regarding this clonotype: With a much larger clone just one base away, this may be a read error. No conserved phenylalanine or tryptophan is present at the end of the CDR3, so a read error is the likely explanation. The gene calls are TRBV12-3 or TRBV12-4 and TRBJ1-1; TRBD1 might be the D (5 bases). The CDR3 runs 11 residues. V was shortened by 7 bases and J by 10 bases, with 13 bases between the two germline ends. CDR3 residues: CASTRDGVAFL. CDR3 nucleotide sequence: TGTGCCAGCACTAGGGACGGAGTAGCTTTCCTT.

The sample holds many counts of this clonotype. The chain recombines TRBV14 with TRBJ2-3; TRBD2 agrees at 10 bases. V gave up 0 bases and J gave up 0 bases; unmatched junction bases: 3. There are 17 residues in the CDR3. CDR1 SGHDN and CDR2 FVKESK come from the germline V gene. CDR3 sequence: CASSQELAGSSTDTQYF. CDR3 in DNA: TGTGCCAGCAGCCAAGAACTAGCGGGGTCCAGCACAGATACGCAGTATTTT.

This chain links TRBV7-9 with TRBJ2-7; D remains ambiguous. V was pared by 5 bases and J by 0 bases, with 8 bases between. This CDR3 contains 13 residues. The germline V gene has CDR1 SEHNR and CDR2 FQNEAQ (reference sequence). CDR3 in DNA: TGTGCCAGCAGCCATGACAACTCCTACGAGCAGTACTTC. Protein: CASSHDNSYEQYF.

This clonotype was seen only a few times. The V call is TRBV28, the J call TRBJ2-2; a weak D match, TRBD2 (5 bases). CDR3 length: 16 amino acids. The germline V gene encodes CDR1 MDHEN and CDR2 SYDVKM. Trimming pared 3 bases from V and 4 bases from J, leaving 15 bases between. The CDR3 here is CASSFPQEEITGELFF. DNA for the CDR3: TGTGCCAGCAGTTTTCCCCAGGAGGAGATCACCGGGGAGCTGTTTTTT.

The sample holds a few counts of this clonotype. The rearrangement joins TRBV19 to TRBJ2-7, with a tentative D call TRBD2 (6 bases). Per the germline V gene, CDR1 is LNHDA and CDR2 is SQIVND (reference sequence). The CDR3 covers 12 residues. Trimming took off 3 bases at V and 4 bases at J, with 7 bases between the two ends. The CDR3 sequence: CASSMAGYEQYF. The CDR3 coding sequence is TGTGCCAGTAGTATGGCGGGGTACGAGCAGTACTTC. Looking up the rest from reference TRBV19 and TRBJ2-7 gives the full variable domain: DGGITQSPKYLFRKEGQNVTLSCEQNLNHDAMYWYRQDPGQGLRLIYYSQIVNDFQKGDIAEGYSVSREKKESFPLTVTSAQKNPTAFYLCASSMAGYEQYFGPGTRLTVT.

This clonotype showed up many times. The V gene is TRBV6-2 or TRBV6-3, the J gene TRBJ2-7, with a possible D match to TRBD2 (6 bases). The CDR3 sequence is 12 residues long. Germline V gene data show CDR1 as MNHEY and CDR2 as SVGEGT. V lost 6 bases, J lost 6 bases, and 12 bases lay in between. The CDR3 nucleotides are TGTGCCAGCAGCACGCGGGATGGCGAGCAGTACTTC. This sequence encodes CASSTRDGEQYF.

This clonotype was detected ten times or more. The chain links TRBV10-2 to TRBJ1-2; D not resolved. Trimming removed 8 bases at V and 9 bases at J, with 13 bases between. CDR3 length: 11 amino acids. CDR1 is WSHSY and CDR2 is SAAADI in the germline V gene. This CDR3 is CASFDRRSYTF. The CDR3 bases are TGCGCCAGCTTTGATCGTCGGAGCTACACCTTC.

This clonotype was detected a few times. The rearrangement links TRBV5-5 to TRBJ2-6; the D is unclear. Germline lookup yields CDR1 SGHKS and CDR2 YYEKEE (reference sequence). Trimming took off 0 bases at V and 0 bases at J, with 13 bases between the two ends. The CDR3 covers 18 residues. The CDR3 spells CASSLGPNRSSGANVLTF. CDR3 nucleotides: TGTGCCAGCAGCTTGGGACCGAATCGAAGCTCTGGGGCCAACGTCCTGACTTTC.

As concerns this clonotype: Since no conserved phenylalanine or tryptophan closes the CDR3, a read error is the likely cause. This chain links TRBV28 with TRBJ1-5; D gene uncertain. This CDR3 contains 11 residues. The germline gives CDR1 MDHEN, CDR2 SYDVKM. The CDR3 DNA reads as TGTGCCAGCAGTCTGAATCAGCGCCAGCATGTT. The encoded protein is CASSLNQRQHV.

V is TRBV3-1 and J is TRBJ2-5; tentatively, D is TRBD2 (6 bases). This CDR3 is built from 14 residues. V was pared by 4 bases and J by 1 base, with 10 bases between. CDR1 and CDR2 (germline): LGHDT, YNNKEL (reference sequence). For the CDR3, the DNA is TGTGCCAGCAGCCCGACTAGTCGCCAAGAGACCCAGTACTTC. Amino acids: CASSPTSRQETQYF.

This clonotype was seen more than once but under ten times. The rearrangement joins TRBV5-6 to TRBJ2-7; maybe TRBD1 (6 bases). V was pared by 3 bases and J by 3 bases, with 10 bases between. Germline V gives CDR1 SGHDT, CDR2 YYEEEE. This CDR3 has 13 residues. The CDR3 region is CASSYRAGYEQYF. The CDR3 DNA follows: TGTGCCAGCAGCTACAGGGCTGGCTACGAGCAGTACTTC.

Note on this clonotype: A read error is possible here, since a much larger clone lies one base away. This chain uses TRBV13 with TRBJ2-1; a possible D gene is TRBD1 (7 bases). The CDR3 length is 16 residues. CDR1 is PRHDT and CDR2 is FYEKMQ in the germline V gene (reference sequence). CDR3 residues: CASSTSGGGAYNEQSF. DNA of the CDR3: TGTGCCAGCAGCACAAGTGGAGGGGGCGCCTACAATGAGCAGTCCTTC.

This clonotype has a handful of counts. The rearrangement uses TRBV24-1 and TRBJ2-3, with TRBD1 as a possible D gene (5 bases). The CDR3 loop spans 13 amino acids. With 10 bases removed from V and 5 bases from J, the gap between germline ends came to 15 bases. Looked up from germline, CDR1 is KGHDR and CDR2 is SFDVKD. CDR3 sequence reads: CATGAGQIDTQYF. DNA for the CDR3: TGTGCCACAGGGGCCGGTCAGATAGATACGCAGTATTTT.

This clonotype was seen only a few times. The chain recombines TRBV6-2 or TRBV6-3 with TRBJ2-5, with no clear D. This CDR3 region has 13 residues. Germline assignment: CDR1 MNHEY and CDR2 SVGEGT. Trimming stripped 5 bases from V and 5 bases from J, with 12 bases between. Here the CDR3 reads CASSPFFTETQYF. CDR3 DNA sequence: TGTGCCAGCAGTCCGTTCTTTACGGAGACCCAGTACTTC.

The chain uses TRBV30 and TRBJ2-7; TRBD1 matches at 7 bases. There are 13 residues in the CDR3. The J segment lost 7 bases and the V segment lost 2 bases, leaving 8 bases of the junction unmatched. Germline V gene lookup returns CDR1 GTSNPN and CDR2 SVGIG (reference sequence). The CDR3 DNA reads TGTGCCTGGAGTAGTACAGGGGATTGGGAGCAGTACTTC. This translates into CAWSSTGDWEQYF.

Note on this clonotype: Mismatch with germline at one junction end may stem from a read error. The chain joins TRBV4-1 to TRBJ2-1; D uncertain. Germline assignment: CDR1 MGHRA and CDR2 YSYEKL. The CDR3 consists of 19 residues. In DNA form, the CDR3 reads TGCGCCAGCCGCCAGCCTACCAGCTCTACCGGGCTCTCCTACAATGCGCAGTTCTTC. It is translated as CASRQPTSSTGLSYNAQFF.

The rearrangement links TRBV19 to TRBJ1-2; 11 nucleotides agree with TRBD1. Germline CDR1 LNHDA, CDR2 SQIVND (reference sequence). The ends lost 4 bases at V and 7 bases at J; junction bases unmatched: 8. The CDR3 contains 15 residues. In DNA form, the CDR3 reads TGTGCCAGTAGTACGTGGACAGGGGGCGCAAGTGGCTACACCTTC. Protein: CASSTWTGGASGYTF.

Regarding this clonotype: A much more abundant neighbour one base away suggests this may be a read error. Because it lacks the conserved phenylalanine or tryptophan at the end, this CDR3 is likely a read error. This sequence joins TRBV28 and TRBJ2-7, with D possibly being TRBD1 or TRBD2 (5 bases each). The CDR3 extends over 14 amino acids. Germline assignment: CDR1 MDHEN and CDR2 SYDVKM. Trimming cost V 6 bases and J 5 bases, with 17 bases left between them. CDR3 sequence reads: CASSLTAAVDEQYL. In DNA, the CDR3 is TGTGCCAGCAGCCTGACAGCGGCCGTAGACGAGCAGTACCTC.

This clonotype was detected ten times or more. The chain has TRBV6-2 or TRBV6-3 and TRBJ2-6; weak D call: TRBD1 (5 bases). The V and J ends lost 6 bases and 0 bases respectively, with 24 bases between them. CDR3 length equals 20 residues. In germline, CDR1 is MNHEY, CDR2 SVGEGT. The CDR3: CASSRLKETDGFSGANVLTF. CDR3 nucleotide sequence: TGTGCCAGCAGCAGATTGAAAGAGACAGACGGATTCTCTGGGGCCAACGTCCTGACTTTC.

There are many counts of this clonotype. V is TRBV6-2 or TRBV6-3 and J is TRBJ2-4; no clear D gene. CDR1 MNHEY and CDR2 SVGEGT come from the germline V gene. CDR3 length equals 14 residues. V gave up 6 bases and J gave up 0 bases, with 9 bases separating them. The chain's CDR3 is CASSHGLAKNIQYF. Here the CDR3 DNA reads TGTGCCAGCAGCCACGGCCTAGCCAAAAACATTCAGTACTTC.

This clonotype was seen more than once but under ten times. This sequence joins TRBV11-2 and TRBJ2-7; D remains unclear. The CDR3 consists of 13 residues. Germline V CDR1 and CDR2: SGHAT, FQNNGV. V was cut by 1 base and J by 4 bases, with 8 bases left in between. This CDR3 reads CASSLAQPYEQYF. The CDR3 DNA follows: TGTGCCAGCAGCTTAGCTCAGCCTTACGAGCAGTACTTC.